The 23 T cell receptor beta chains below come from one sample, sequenced in a study of graft-versus-host responses after intestinal transplantation. Some clones are missing from TCRdb's copy, which holds only in-frame ones; the method was immunoSEQ multiplex PCR. The sample carries over 35,000 clones, roughly nine tenths recorded once. The source was PBMCs, collected approximately 320 days after intestinal transplant. The source of these receptors is a human patient who received an intestinal transplant, so some T cells may come from the graft donor.

The V gene is TRBV7-2, the J gene TRBJ2-5; D might be TRBD1 (5 bases). V was pared by 3 bases and J by 5 bases, with 25 bases between. The CDR3 is 18 residues long. CDR1 and CDR2 (germline): SGHTA, FQGNSA. The CDR3 sequence is CASSFVLYGATPGETQYF. CDR3 DNA sequence: TGTGCCAGCAGCTTCGTCCTCTACGGTGCGACCCCAGGGGAGACCCAGTACTTC.

This clone was seen a single time. The chain recombines TRBV4-1 with TRBJ2-1, with unresolved D. This CDR3 is built from 15 residues. Germline V gene sequence: CDR1 MGHRA, CDR2 YSYEKL. V lost 1 base and J 1 base, leaving 8 bases between the germline ends. CDR3 residues: CASSQVETSYNEQFF. DNA of the CDR3: TGCGCCAGCAGCCAAGTGGAGACATCCTACAATGAGCAGTTCTTC.

V gene TRBV7-9 combines with J gene TRBJ2-1; the match to TRBD2 covers 9 bases. The germline CDR1 and CDR2 sequences are SEHNR and FQNEAQ (reference sequence). J was trimmed by 6 bases and V by 1 base; bases with no gene match: 4. The CDR3 contains 15 residues. The chain's CDR3 is CASSLVWRGGNEQFF. CDR3 nucleotides: TGTGCCAGCAGCTTAGTCTGGCGGGGGGGCAATGAGCAGTTCTTC.

The J gene is TRBJ2-2, the V gene TRBV25-1; D is uncertain. V dropped 1 base and J dropped 6 bases, with 6 bases sitting between them. CDR3 length: 13 amino acids. The germline V gene has CDR1 MGHDK and CDR2 SYGVNS. This chain's CDR3 is CASSELGAGELFF. The DNA of the CDR3 is TGTGCCAGCAGTGAATTAGGAGCCGGGGAGCTGTTTTTT.

The J gene is TRBJ2-1, the V gene TRBV4-2; 8 bases are shared with TRBD1. Losses at the gene ends were 5 bases for V and 8 bases for J; bases not matched to a gene: 14. Germline CDR1 and CDR2: LGHNA and YNFKEQ. This CDR3 spans 16 amino acids. The CDR3 sequence is CASSNAPTGVFDEQFF. The CDR3 nucleotides are TGTGCCAGCAGCAACGCCCCGACAGGGGTATTTGATGAGCAGTTCTTC.

The chain is built from TRBV10-3 and TRBJ2-3; TRBD2 is a possible D gene (5 bases). CDR3 size: 16 residues. Germline V gives CDR1 ENHRY, CDR2 SYGVKD. Trimming removed 0 bases at V and 1 base at J, with 11 bases between. CDR3 bases: TGTGCCATCAGTGAGTCAGGAGGACCTCGCACAGATACGCAGTATTTT. Amino acids: CAISESGGPRTDTQYF.

The CDR3 DNA follows: TGCGCCAGCAGCCCAGACAGCTACGAGCAGTACTTC. Amino acids: CASSPDSYEQYF. The V and J genes are TRBV4-1 and TRBJ2-7, with a tentative D call TRBD1 (5 bases). This CDR3 has 12 amino acids. In germline, CDR1 is MGHRA, CDR2 YSYEKL. V was cut by 4 bases and J by 3 bases, with 7 bases left in between.

The chain has TRBV6-1 and TRBJ2-2; 8 nucleotides agree with TRBD1. With V trimmed by 3 bases and J by 9 bases, 9 bases remained unmatched. Germline CDR1 is MNHNS and CDR2 is SASEGT. The CDR3 contains 15 residues. The DNA of the CDR3 is TGTGCCAGCAGTGATATATCAGGGGGCTACAGGGAGCTGTTTTTT. This sequence encodes CASSDISGGYRELFF.

The sample holds a few counts of this clone. The gene calls are TRBV7-2 and TRBJ1-3, with D perhaps TRBD1 (5 bases). V shed 1 base and J shed 0 bases, with 7 bases lying between them. The CDR3 is 15 amino acids. Germline assignment: CDR1 SGHTA and CDR2 FQGNSA. CDR3 DNA: TGTGCCAGCAGCTTAGAGGGGTTCTCTGGAAACACCATATATTTT. Protein product: CASSLEGFSGNTIYF.

The chain uses TRBV4-1 and TRBJ1-5; D not certain. The CDR3 is made up of 18 amino acids. Trimming took 4 bases from V and 0 from J, leaving 19 bases between them. Germline assignment: CDR1 MGHRA and CDR2 YSYEKL. DNA of the CDR3: TGCGCCAGCAGCCGCCCGAAATGGGCCGTATATAGCAATCAGCCCCAGCATTTT. It yields the protein CASSRPKWAVYSNQPQHF.

The chain is built from TRBV6-5 and TRBJ1-2; weak D call: TRBD1 (5 bases). The CDR3 is made up of 14 amino acids. Deletions cut 2 bases from V and 4 bases from J, with 11 bases between. Germline CDR1 and CDR2: MNHEY and SVGAGI. The CDR3 sequence is CASSYVAGPYGYTF. For the CDR3, the DNA is TGTGCCAGCAGTTACGTAGCAGGGCCCTATGGCTACACCTTC.

This rearrangement joins TRBV25-1 to TRBJ1-4; D perhaps matches TRBD1 (5 bases). Per the germline V gene, CDR1 is MGHDK and CDR2 is SYGVNS. The CDR3 spans 15 residues. Trimming pared 0 bases from V and 3 bases from J, leaving 8 bases between. This chain's CDR3 is CASSEYGGSNEKLFF. The CDR3 coding sequence is TGTGCCAGCAGTGAATACGGGGGATCTAATGAAAAACTGTTTTTT.

The CDR3 sequence: CASSFFGAGKVTQYF. The CDR3 region has the DNA TGTGCCAGCAGTTTTTTCGGGGCAGGGAAGGTGACCCAGTACTTC. The chain has TRBV28 and TRBJ2-5; perhaps D is TRBD1 or TRBD2 (5 bases each). With 3 bases removed from V and 7 bases from J, the gap between germline ends came to 18 bases. CDR1 and CDR2 (germline): MDHEN, SYDVKM. This CDR3 region has 15 residues.

Of note for this clone: Different DNA sequences within this sample yield the same CDR3. CDR3: CASGLFPNTEAFF. The CDR3 DNA reads as TGTGCTAGTGGTTTGTTCCCGAACACTGAAGCTTTCTTT. The rearrangement joins TRBV12-5 to TRBJ1-1; no firm D call. CDR1 and CDR2 from the germline V gene are LGHNT and FRNRAP. There are 13 residues in the CDR3. Trimming took 2 bases from V and 1 from J, leaving 5 bases between them.

The chain joins TRBV10-1 to TRBJ1-2, with D unresolved. CDR3 length: 17 amino acids. Germline V gene lookup returns CDR1 WNHNN and CDR2 SYGVQD (reference sequence). V lost 5 bases, J lost 4 bases, and 23 bases lay in between. The CDR3 here is CASSMSKGSRKTYGYTF. As DNA, the CDR3 is TGCGCCAGCAGTATGAGCAAAGGATCGCGAAAGACCTATGGCTACACCTTC.

The J gene is TRBJ2-5, the V gene TRBV6-1; perhaps TRBD2 as D (6 bases). The J call may be mistaken, given a closer DNA end match to TRBJ2-7. In germline, CDR1 is MNHNS, CDR2 SASEGT. The CDR3 is 18 amino acids. CDR3 in amino acids: CASSEGQAGLLQTYEQYF. In DNA form, the CDR3 reads TGTGCCAGCAGTGAAGGGCAGGCGGGACTCCTACAGACCTACGAGCAGTACTTC.

The CDR3 region has the DNA TGTGCCAGCTCACCTCTCTCTGACAGGGACCCCGTCTCTGGAAACACCATATATTTT. This gives the protein CASSPLSDRDPVSGNTIYF. The chain carries TRBV18 and TRBJ1-3, with 7 bases aligning to TRBD1. CDR3 size: 19 residues. Unmatched junction bases numbered 14, after V lost 3 bases and J lost 0 bases. The germline V gene encodes CDR1 KGHSH and CDR2 LQKENI.

The J gene is TRBJ1-4, the V gene TRBV7-9; D remains unclear. Germline CDR1 and CDR2: SEHNR and FQNEAQ (reference sequence). V was shortened by 1 base and J by 4 bases, with 10 bases between the two germline ends. The CDR3 contains 15 residues. The CDR3 loop is CASSLGGQINEKLFF. For the CDR3, the DNA is TGTGCCAGCAGCTTAGGAGGTCAGATTAATGAAAAACTGTTTTTT.

The chain joins TRBV7-6 to TRBJ2-2; 9 bases line up with TRBD1. The CDR3 consists of 14 residues. In germline, CDR1 is SGHVS, CDR2 FNYEAQ. With V trimmed by 6 bases and J by 7 bases, 6 bases remained unmatched. CDR3 nucleotide sequence: TGTGCCAGCAGTACAGGGGGCTGGGGCGGGGAGCTGTTTTTT. Translation: CASSTGGWGGELFF.

The chain is built from TRBV2 and TRBJ2-2, with a tentative D call TRBD1 (6 bases). V lost 7 bases and J 0 bases, leaving 6 bases between the germline ends. Germline CDR1 and CDR2: SNHLY and FYNNEI. The CDR3 sequence is 13 residues long. CDR3 in DNA: TGTGCCAGCAACAGGGCGAACACCGGGGAGCTGTTTTTT. It yields the protein CASNRANTGELFF.

In the case of this clone: Other DNA variants within this sample encode the same CDR3. The chain recombines TRBV9 with TRBJ2-2; maybe TRBD1 (7 bases). The ends were cut back, 8 bases at V and 7 bases at J, with 18 bases in the middle. Per germline, CDR1 SGDLS and CDR2 YYNGEE. This CDR3 is 14 amino acids long. CDR3 residues: CASSFDREVGELFF. The CDR3 nucleotides are TGTGCCAGTAGCTTCGACAGGGAGGTCGGGGAGCTGTTTTTT.

The sample holds one count of this clone. The genes are TRBV7-3 and TRBJ2-3; D is perhaps TRBD1 or TRBD2 (5 bases each). The V gene's germline CDR1 is SGHTA and CDR2 FQGTGA. V dropped 3 bases and J dropped 2 bases, with 9 bases sitting between them. The CDR3 is 14 amino acids. The CDR3 is CASSFRDDTDTQYF. As DNA, the CDR3 is TGTGCCAGCAGCTTCCGGGACGACACAGATACGCAGTATTTT.

The CDR3 DNA reads as TGTGCCAGCAGCTTAGATCCCCCGGGGGGTCTTCAAGAGACCCAGTACTTC. It translates to CASSLDPPGGLQETQYF. V is TRBV11-3 and J is TRBJ2-5; 7 nucleotides align to TRBD2. J lost 2 bases, V lost 0 bases, and 9 bases had no gene match. The CDR3 length is 17 residues. Germline lookup yields CDR1 SGHNT and CDR2 YENEEA.